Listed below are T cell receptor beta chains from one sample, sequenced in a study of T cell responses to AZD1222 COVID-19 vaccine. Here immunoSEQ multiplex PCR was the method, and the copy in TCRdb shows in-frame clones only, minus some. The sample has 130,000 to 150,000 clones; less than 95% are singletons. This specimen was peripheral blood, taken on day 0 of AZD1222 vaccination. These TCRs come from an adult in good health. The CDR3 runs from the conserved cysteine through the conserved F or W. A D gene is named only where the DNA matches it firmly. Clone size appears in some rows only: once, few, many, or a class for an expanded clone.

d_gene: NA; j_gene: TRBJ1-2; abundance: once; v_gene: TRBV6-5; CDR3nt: TGTGCCAGCAGTTATACAGGGTTCCATGGCTACACCTTC; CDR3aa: CASSYTGFHGYTF
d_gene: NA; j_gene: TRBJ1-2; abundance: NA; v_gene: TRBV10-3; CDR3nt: TGTGCCATCAGTGAGTTCGTGGGGGACGACGGCTACACCTTC; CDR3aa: CAISEFVGDDGYTF
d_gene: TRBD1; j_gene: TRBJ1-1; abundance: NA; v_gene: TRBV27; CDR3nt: TGTGCCAGCAGTCTTCCGGGACAGGGCCGTGGCACTGAAGCTTTCTTT; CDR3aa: CASSLPGQGRGTEAFF
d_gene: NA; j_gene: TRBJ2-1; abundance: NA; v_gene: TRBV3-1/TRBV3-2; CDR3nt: TGTGCCAGCAGCCAAGTTCCGGAACCCTACAATGAGCAGTTCTTC; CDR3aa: CASSQVPEPYNEQFF
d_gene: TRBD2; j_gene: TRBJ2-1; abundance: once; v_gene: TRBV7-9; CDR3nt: TGTGCCAGCAGCAAAGCGGGAGGGCCAGTTAGCAATGAGCAGTTCTTC; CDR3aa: CASSKAGGPVSNEQFF
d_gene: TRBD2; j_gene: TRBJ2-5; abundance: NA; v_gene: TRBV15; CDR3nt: TGTGCCACCAGCAGAGATTTCCTAGCGGGGGCCTTACTGTACTTC; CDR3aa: CATSRDFLAGALLYF
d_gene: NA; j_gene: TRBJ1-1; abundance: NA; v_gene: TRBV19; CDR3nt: TGTGCCAGTAGTACCTCCAGGACAGTGAACACTGAAGCTTTCTTT; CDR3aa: CASSTSRTVNTEAFF
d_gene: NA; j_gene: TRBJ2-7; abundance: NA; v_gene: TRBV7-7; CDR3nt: TGTGCCAGCAGCTTACAAGGGAATGACGAGCAGTACTTC; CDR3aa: CASSLQGNDEQYF
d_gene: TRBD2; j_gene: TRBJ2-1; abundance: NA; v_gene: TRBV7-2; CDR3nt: TGTGCCAGCAGCTTAGCGGGGACTAGCGGATACAATGAGCAGTTCTTC; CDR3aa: CASSLAGTSGYNEQFF
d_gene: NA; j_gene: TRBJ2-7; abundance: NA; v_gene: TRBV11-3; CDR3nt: TGTGCCAGCAGCTTCAACTACGAGCAGTACTTC; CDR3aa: CASSFNYEQYF
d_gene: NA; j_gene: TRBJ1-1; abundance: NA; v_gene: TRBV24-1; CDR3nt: TGTGCCACCAGTGATAGTCCTACGAACACTGAAGCTTTCTTT; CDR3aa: CATSDSPTNTEAFF
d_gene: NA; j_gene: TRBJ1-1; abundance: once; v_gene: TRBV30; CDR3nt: TGTGCCTGGAGAGGGTCCATGAACACTGAAGCTTTCTTT; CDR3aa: CAWRGSMNTEAFF
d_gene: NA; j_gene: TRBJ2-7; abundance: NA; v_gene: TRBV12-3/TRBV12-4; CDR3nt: TGTGCCAGCAGTTTATCCGCGTTCGAGCAGTACTTC; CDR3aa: CASSLSAFEQYF
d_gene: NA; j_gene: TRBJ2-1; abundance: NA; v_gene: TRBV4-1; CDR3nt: TGCGCCAGCAGCCAAGAACGGACTTACTACAATGAGCAGTTCTTC; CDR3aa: CASSQERTYYNEQFF